The clone carrying this TCR beta chain was observed at least ten times. This sample stems from a study of T-cell reconstitution after alpha-beta-depleted transplantation in children. Preparation of the TCRbeta library was carried out with unique molecular identifiers. TCRdb reprocessed the PCR reads with MiXCR, giving one entry per CDR3 protein. This table has about 280,000 distinct CDR3 sequences, 11% appearing once. This specimen consisted of peripheral blood, obtained 180 days after TCRalphabeta/CD19-depleted stem cell transplant. This receptor was taken from a male patient aged 2-15 years who had a stem cell transplant for chronic granulomatous disease, so the T cells may come from the graft donor.

The DNA for the CDR3 is TGTGCCAGCAGCTCTCAGGGTTTTGTGAACACCGGGGAGCTGTTTTTT. This sequence encodes CASSSQGFVNTGELFF. This chain joins TRBV11-2 and TRBJ2-2, with D possibly being TRBD1 (5 bases). The CDR3 sequence is 16 residues long. CDR1 SGHAT and CDR2 FQNNGV come from the germline V gene. Trimming took 4 bases from V and 1 from J, leaving 13 bases between them.